A selection of T cell receptor beta chains follows, all from one sample in a study of blood T cell repertoires in COVID-19. Generated by immunoSEQ multiplex PCR, the TCRdb table keeps only in-frame clones and is missing some. The sample contains some 240,000 clones, roughly four fifths of which appear only once. Sequenced input: peripheral blood. Source of these receptors: a woman older than 75 with COVID-19, enrolled during active disease. Both conserved end residues are part of each CDR3. Fields, in order: CDR3 length, clone size, J gene, V gene, D gene, CDR3 DNA, CDR3 protein. The D gene is left open where the match is weak. The listing skips clone size in some rows; elsewhere it reads once, few, many or a size class.

13,.,TRBJ2-7,TRBV7-2,.,TGTGCCAGCAGCTTAGGATTCGGGAGCGAGCAGTACTTC,CASSLGFGSEQYF
15,.,TRBJ1-2,TRBV5-1,TRBD1,TGCGCCAGCAGCTTTGGACAGGCAATAAAGGGGGGCTACACCTTC,CASSFGQAIKGGYTF
12,.,TRBJ2-7,TRBV27,TRBD2,TGTGCCAGTAGCGGGAGGGTCGACGAGCAGTACTTC,CASSGRVDEQYF
15,.,TRBJ2-5,TRBV7-9,TRBD1,TGTGCCAGCAGCTTATCAGGGGGCGAGGCGGAGACCCAGTACTTC,CASSLSGGEAETQYF
14,.,TRBJ2-2,TRBV18,TRBD2,TGTGCCAGCTCGGAGCGGGGGAACACCGGGGAGCTGTTTTTT,CASSERGNTGELFF
13,.,TRBJ2-7,TRBV4-2,.,TGTGCCAGCAGCCAAGGTCGTTCCTACGAGCAGTACTTC,CASSQGRSYEQYF
16,once,TRBJ1-6,TRBV5-1,TRBD1,TGCGCCAGCAGCTTGGGCAGGGGGGAATATAGTTCACCCCTCCACTTT,CASSLGRGEYSSPLHF
14,.,TRBJ1-1,TRBV2,.,TGTGCCAGCAGTGCCTGGCAGGGCACCACTGAAGCTTTCTTT,CASSAWQGTTEAFF
15,.,TRBJ2-1,TRBV21-1,.,TGTGCCAGCAGCAAAGTAGGCAGGCTCAACAATGAGCAGTTCTTC,CASSKVGRLNNEQFF
15,.,TRBJ1-6,TRBV10-1,TRBD1,TGCGCCAGCAGTGAGTCCCGGGACAGGGGTTCACCCCTCCACTTT,CASSESRDRGSPLHF
14,.,TRBJ2-5,TRBV10-3,TRBD1,TGTGCCATCAGGGACAACAAACAGGGGAATTCCCAGTACTTC,CAIRDNKQGNSQYF
11,.,TRBJ2-1,TRBV18,.,TGTGCCAGCTCACTACCTGGCGAGCAGTTCTTC,CASSLPGEQFF
15,.,TRBJ2-3,TRBV11-2,.,TGTGCCAGCAGCTTAGTGGGGGGAGACACAGATACGCAGTATTTT,CASSLVGGDTDTQYF
13,.,TRBJ2-2,TRBV7-7,TRBD2,TGTGCTAGCAGCGGGCGGGGGACCGGGGAGCTGTTTTTT,CASSGRGTGELFF
14,.,TRBJ2-1,TRBV5-5,TRBD1,TGTGCCAGCAGCGCGAACAGGGGTTACGATGAGCAGTTCTTC,CASSANRGYDEQFF
12,.,TRBJ2-1,TRBV19,.,TGTGCCAGTCATGACTGGAACAATGAGCAGTTCTTC,CASHDWNNEQFF
15,.,TRBJ2-3,TRBV2,TRBD2,TGTGCCAGCAGGTTGACTAGCGGGGGCACAGATACGCAGTATTTT,CASRLTSGGTDTQYF
16,few,TRBJ2-1,TRBV27,TRBD2,TGTGCCAGCAGCCCCCGGGGGGGCGGGAGTTTTACTGAGCAGTTCTTC,CASSPRGGGSFTEQFF
14,.,TRBJ2-5,TRBV7-2,.,TGTGCCAGCAGCTTAAGGGGGGGAGGAGAGACCCAGTACTTC,CASSLRGGGETQYF
15,.,TRBJ2-5,TRBV20-1,TRBD2,TGCAGTGCTAGTAAAGCCGCTAGCGGGGGGGAGACCCAGTACTTC,CSASKAASGGETQYF
14,.,TRBJ1-4,TRBV10-3,TRBD1,TGTGCCATCAGCGCGGGACAGGGGAATGAAAAACTGTTTTTT,CAISAGQGNEKLFF
13,.,TRBJ1-2,TRBV28,.,TGTGCCAGCAGCATACCTCCAGGGGAAGGCTACACCTTC,CASSIPPGEGYTF
14,.,TRBJ2-7,TRBV13,TRBD2,TGTGCCAGCAGCTTCCTAGCGGGGCCCTACGAGCAGTACTTC,CASSFLAGPYEQYF
13,once,TRBJ1-1,TRBV7-9,.,TGTGCCAGCAGCTTCGGAGGGTTCGTCGGAGCTTTCTTT,CASSFGGFVGAFF
15,.,TRBJ2-1,TRBV7-3,TRBD2,TGTGCCAGCAGCACCACTAGCGGGAGCGGAAATGAGCAGTTCTTC,CASSTTSGSGNEQFF
17,few,TRBJ2-7,TRBV28,TRBD2,TGTGCCAGCAGTTTAGGACGAGGTAGCGGGAGAACCTACGAGCAGTACTTC,CASSLGRGSGRTYEQYF
16,.,TRBJ2-5,TRBV6-2/TRBV6-3,.,TGTGCCAGCAGCCCACACAAGGCAGGCGACCAGGAGACCCAGTACTTC,CASSPHKAGDQETQYF
14,.,TRBJ2-2,TRBV2,.,TGTGCCAGCAGTGCCTCCAGGGGCACCGGGGAGCTGTTTTTT,CASSASRGTGELFF
15,.,TRBJ2-1,TRBV7-8,.,TGTGCCAGCAGCTTCAGGGATGGGTCCTACAATGAGCAGTTCTTC,CASSFRDGSYNEQFF
12,once,TRBJ1-1,TRBV18,.,TGTGCCAGCTCACCATCGGTCGCCGAAGCTTTCTTT,CASSPSVAEAFF
14,once,TRBJ1-1,TRBV7-2,.,TGTGCCTCGCGGGGACCCGCCATGAACACTGAAGCTTTCTTT,CASRGPAMNTEAFF
15,.,TRBJ1-3,TRBV7-9,TRBD1,TGTGCCAGCAGCTTAGAGGGGGCGCGAGGAAACACCATATATTTT,CASSLEGARGNTIYF
15,.,TRBJ1-2,TRBV5-6,TRBD1,TGTGCCAGCAGCTTTGGGGGGACAGGGTCATACGGCTACACCTTC,CASSFGGTGSYGYTF
14,.,TRBJ1-1,TRBV10-2,TRBD1,TGCGCCAGCAGAACCGGGACAGAGACCACTGAAGCTTTCTTT,CASRTGTETTEAFF
16,once,TRBJ2-3,TRBV7-6,TRBD2,TGTGCCAGCAGCTCTTTAGCGGGGGGCAGCACAGATACGCAGTATTTT,CASSSLAGGSTDTQYF
17,.,TRBJ1-1,TRBV7-9,TRBD1,TGTGCCAGCAGCTTCCTCCCGGGACAGGGGGCGAGGACTGAAGCTTTCTTT,CASSFLPGQGARTEAFF
15,few,TRBJ2-7,TRBV5-1,TRBD2,TGCGCCAGCAGCTTCAGGACTAGCGGGAGCCCGGAGCAGTACTTC,CASSFRTSGSPEQYF
13,.,TRBJ2-7,TRBV6-5,.,TGTGCCAGCAGGGTAGCGGCCTCCTACGAGCAGTACTTC,CASRVAASYEQYF
14,.,TRBJ1-2,TRBV6-5,TRBD1,TGTGCCAGCACCACCAAACAGGGGAAGGCTGGCTACACCTTC,CASTTKQGKAGYTF
15,.,TRBJ2-7,TRBV11-3,.,TGTGCCAGCAGCTTAGGAGGGGGGGCGGACTACGAGCAGTACTTC,CASSLGGGADYEQYF
15,.,TRBJ1-3,TRBV19,TRBD1,TGTGCCAGTAGTGGGGACAGAGCGGCTGGAAACACCATATATTTT,CASSGDRAAGNTIYF
14,.,TRBJ2-5,TRBV11-2,.,TGTGCCAGCAGCTTAGGTCCTAGCGTGGAGACCCAGTACTTC,CASSLGPSVETQYF
16,.,TRBJ1-6,TRBV27,.,TGTGCCAGCGCCCCTAGGGGGAGCTCCTATAATTCACCCCTCCACTTT,CASAPRGSSYNSPLHF
11,.,TRBJ2-3,TRBV24-1,.,TGTGCCACCCGCAGTGGCGATACGCAGTATTTT,CATRSGDTQYF
14,.,TRBJ1-5,TRBV19,.,TGTGCCAGTAGTATCCAGGGTAGCAATCAGCCCCAGCATTTT,CASSIQGSNQPQHF
15,.,TRBJ2-7,TRBV11-1,TRBD1,TGTGCCAGCAGCTTAGGGAACAGGGGGAGAAACGAGCAGTACTTC,CASSLGNRGRNEQYF
14,.,TRBJ2-1,TRBV5-1,.,TGCGCCAGCAGCCGATCGAGCTCCTACAATGAGCAGTTCTTC,CASSRSSSYNEQFF
12,.,TRBJ2-7,TRBV9,TRBD1,TGTGCCAGCAGCGGCACAGGGGACGAGCAGTACTTC,CASSGTGDEQYF
13,.,TRBJ1-6,TRBV30,.,TGTGCCTGGAGATTCTTCGGGGGTTTAGCCCTCCACTTT,CAWRFFGGLALHF
13,.,TRBJ1-2,TRBV6-1,TRBD1,TGTGCCAGCAGTGAAGCGGGACAGGGTGGCTACACCTTC,CASSEAGQGGYTF
14,.,TRBJ1-5,TRBV2,TRBD1,TGTGCCAGCAGCCAAGACAGGGTCGGTCAGCCCCAGCATTTT,CASSQDRVGQPQHF
15,.,TRBJ1-5,TRBV2,.,TGTGCCAGCAGCCTCATTGTGGGAGGGTATCAGCCCCAGCATTTT,CASSLIVGGYQPQHF
16,.,TRBJ1-5,TRBV19,TRBD1,TGTGCCAGTAGTATGGACAGGGGCCACCCCAATCAGCCCCAGCATTTT,CASSMDRGHPNQPQHF
15,.,TRBJ2-5,TRBV11-3,TRBD2,TGTGCCAGCAGCCCTGGGACTAGCGGACAAGAGACCCAGTACTTC,CASSPGTSGQETQYF
16,.,TRBJ1-5,TRBV19,.,TGTGCCAGTAGCACATTCGGACAGAGCTACAATCAGCCCCAGCATTTT,CASSTFGQSYNQPQHF
16,few,TRBJ2-1,TRBV5-1,TRBD2,TGCGCCAGCAGCTTGGATACTAGCGGGATTTACAATGAGCAGTTCTTC,CASSLDTSGIYNEQFF
14,.,TRBJ1-1,TRBV14,.,TGTGCCAGCAGCAGTGGGGGGGAGAACACTGAAGCTTTCTTT,CASSSGGENTEAFF